The clone carrying this TCR beta chain was counted between two and nine times. Antigen specificity is unknown. Amplification used 60 Vbeta primers and 13 Jbeta primers. The table came from immunoSEQ multiplex PCR; TCRdb's copy has only in-frame clones and leaves some out. The profile covers under 200,000 clones, with roughly 80% appearing a single time and around 6.6% taken by the ten largest. The sample is drawn from a study of cytomegalovirus exposure and HLA in healthy donors. Study overall: Findings of an earlier analysis included some 120 million unique TCR beta sequences from about 180 million T cells. From donors who were HLA-typed, an early data release held about 85 million unique TCRs. Study results and limitations: Accounts indicate the classifier identified cytomegalovirus status with strong specificity and sensitivity. In vitro work confirmed that a few CMV-associated chains recognize CMV antigens.

V gave up 7 bases and J gave up 3 bases, with 7 bases separating them. This CDR3 spans 12 amino acids. Per germline, CDR1 LGHNT and CDR2 FRNRAP. The V call is TRBV12-5, the J call TRBJ1-5; the D is unclear. The sequence was collected from a male donor in good health and CMV-seropositive. Source material: PBMCs. Here the CDR3 reads CASATNNQPQHF. The CDR3 DNA sequence: TGTGCTAGTGCCACAAACAATCAGCCCCAGCATTTT. Full variable domain (rest looked up from reference TRBV12-5 and TRBJ1-5): DARVTQTPRHKVTEMGQEVTMRCQPILGHNTVFWYRQTMMQGLELLAYFRNRAPLDDSGMPKDRFSAEMPDATLATLKIQPSEPRDSAVYFCASATNNQPQHFGDGTRLSIL.